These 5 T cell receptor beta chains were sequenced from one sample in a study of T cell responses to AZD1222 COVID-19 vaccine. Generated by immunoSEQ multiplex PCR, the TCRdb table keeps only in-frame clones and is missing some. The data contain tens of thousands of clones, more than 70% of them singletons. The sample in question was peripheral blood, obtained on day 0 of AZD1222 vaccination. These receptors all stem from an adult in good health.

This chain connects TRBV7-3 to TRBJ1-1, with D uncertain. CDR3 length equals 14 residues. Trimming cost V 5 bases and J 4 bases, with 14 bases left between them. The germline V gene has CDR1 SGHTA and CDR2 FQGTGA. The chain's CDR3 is CASSPSGFGTEAFF. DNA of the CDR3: TGTGCCAGCAGCCCCTCGGGGTTTGGCACTGAAGCTTTCTTT.

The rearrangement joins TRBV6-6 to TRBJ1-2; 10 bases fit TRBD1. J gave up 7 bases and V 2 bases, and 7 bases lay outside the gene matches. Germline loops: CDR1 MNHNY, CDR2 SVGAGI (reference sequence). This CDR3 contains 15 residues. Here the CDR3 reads CASSYDPGQGSGYTF. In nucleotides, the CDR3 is TGTGCCAGCAGTTACGATCCGGGACAGGGGTCTGGCTACACCTTC.

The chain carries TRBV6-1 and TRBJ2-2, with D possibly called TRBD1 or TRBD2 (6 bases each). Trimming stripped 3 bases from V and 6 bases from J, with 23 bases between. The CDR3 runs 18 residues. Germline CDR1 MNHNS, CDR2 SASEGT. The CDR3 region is CASSDLMGGRSRSGELFF. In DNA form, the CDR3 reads TGTGCCAGCAGTGATTTAATGGGGGGCAGGTCGAGGTCCGGGGAGCTGTTTTTT.

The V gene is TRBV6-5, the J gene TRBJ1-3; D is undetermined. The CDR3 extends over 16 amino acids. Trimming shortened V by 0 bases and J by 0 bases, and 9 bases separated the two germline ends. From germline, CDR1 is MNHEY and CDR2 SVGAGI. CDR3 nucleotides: TGTGCCAGCAGTTACTCAAATCGACCCTCTGGAAACACCATATATTTT. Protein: CASSYSNRPSGNTIYF.

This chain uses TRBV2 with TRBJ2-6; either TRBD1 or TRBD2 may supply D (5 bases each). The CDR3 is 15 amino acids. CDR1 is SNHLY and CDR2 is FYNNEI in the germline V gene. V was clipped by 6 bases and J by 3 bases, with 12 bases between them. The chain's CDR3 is CASRGTSGGANVLTF. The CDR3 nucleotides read TGTGCCAGCAGGGGGACGTCGGGTGGGGCCAACGTCCTGACTTTC.